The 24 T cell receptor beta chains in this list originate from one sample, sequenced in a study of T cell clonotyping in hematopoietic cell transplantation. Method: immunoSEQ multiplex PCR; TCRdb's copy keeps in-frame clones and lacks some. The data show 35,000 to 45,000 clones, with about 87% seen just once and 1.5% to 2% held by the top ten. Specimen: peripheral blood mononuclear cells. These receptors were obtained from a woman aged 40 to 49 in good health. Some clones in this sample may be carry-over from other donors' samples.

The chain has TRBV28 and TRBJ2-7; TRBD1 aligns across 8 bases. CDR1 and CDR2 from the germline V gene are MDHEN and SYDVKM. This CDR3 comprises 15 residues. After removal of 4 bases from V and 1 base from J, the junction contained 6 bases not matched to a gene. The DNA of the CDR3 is TGTGCCAGCAGTTGGATAGGACAGGGATCCTACGAGCAGTACTTC. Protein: CASSWIGQGSYEQYF. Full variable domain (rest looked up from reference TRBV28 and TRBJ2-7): DVKVTQSSRYLVKRTGEKVFLECVQDMDHENMFWYRQDPGLGLRLIYFSYDVKMKEKGDIPEGYSVSREKKERFSLILESASTNQTSMYLCASSWIGQGSYEQYFGPGTRLTVT.

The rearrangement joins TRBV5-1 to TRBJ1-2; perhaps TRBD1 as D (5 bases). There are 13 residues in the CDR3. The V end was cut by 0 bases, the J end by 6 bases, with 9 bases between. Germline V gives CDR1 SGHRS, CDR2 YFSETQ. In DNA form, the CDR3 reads TGCGCCAGCAGCTTGGAGTCAGGGAATGGCTACACCTTC. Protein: CASSLESGNGYTF. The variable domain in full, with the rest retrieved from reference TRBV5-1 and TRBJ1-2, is KAGVTQTPRYLIKTRGQQVTLSCSPISGHRSVSWYQQTPGQGLQFLFEYFSETQRNKGNFPGRFSGRQFSNSRSEMNVSTLELGDSALYLCASSLESGNGYTFGSGTRLTVV.

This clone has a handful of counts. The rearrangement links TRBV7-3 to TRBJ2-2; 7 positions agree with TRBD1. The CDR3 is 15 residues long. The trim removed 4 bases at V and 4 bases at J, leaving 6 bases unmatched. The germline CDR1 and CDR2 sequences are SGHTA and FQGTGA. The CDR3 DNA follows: TGTGCCAGCAGCTCCGACAGGGTCGGCACCGGGGAGCTGTTTTTT. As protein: CASSSDRVGTGELFF.

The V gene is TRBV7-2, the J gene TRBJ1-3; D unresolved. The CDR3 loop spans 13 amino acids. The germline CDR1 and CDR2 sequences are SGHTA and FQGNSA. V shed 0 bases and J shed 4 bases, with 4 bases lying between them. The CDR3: CASSLAVGNTIYF. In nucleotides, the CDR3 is TGTGCCAGCAGCTTAGCGGTGGGAAACACCATATATTTT. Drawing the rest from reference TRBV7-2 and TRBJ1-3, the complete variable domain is GAGVSQSPSNKVTEKGKDVELRCDPISGHTALYWYRQSLGQGLEFLIYFQGNSAPDKSGLPSDRFSAERTGGSVSTLTIQRTQQEDSAVYLCASSLAVGNTIYFGEGSWLTVV.

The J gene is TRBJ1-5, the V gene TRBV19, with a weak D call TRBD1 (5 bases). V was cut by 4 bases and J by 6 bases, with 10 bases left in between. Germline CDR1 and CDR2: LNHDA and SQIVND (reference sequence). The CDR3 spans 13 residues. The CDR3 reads CASSRDGGQPQHF. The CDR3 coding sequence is TGTGCCAGTAGTAGAGACGGGGGTCAGCCCCAGCATTTT.

The CDR3 region is CASSPIGTILQGGNTIYF. The CDR3, as DNA: TGTGCCAGCTCACCCATTGGGACCATCCTACAGGGTGGAAACACCATATATTTT. The V and J genes are TRBV18 and TRBJ1-3; D possibly corresponds to TRBD1 (6 bases). CDR3 length equals 18 residues. The V end was cut by 3 bases, the J end by 3 bases, with 21 bases between. Looked up from germline, CDR1 is KGHSH and CDR2 is LQKENI.

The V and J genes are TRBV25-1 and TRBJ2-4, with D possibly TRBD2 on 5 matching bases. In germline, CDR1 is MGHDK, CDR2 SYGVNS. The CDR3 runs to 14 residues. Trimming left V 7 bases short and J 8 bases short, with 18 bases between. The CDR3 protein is CASTPSQAGDIQYF. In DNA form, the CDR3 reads TGTGCCAGCACTCCCAGCCAAGCCGGGGACATTCAGTACTTC.

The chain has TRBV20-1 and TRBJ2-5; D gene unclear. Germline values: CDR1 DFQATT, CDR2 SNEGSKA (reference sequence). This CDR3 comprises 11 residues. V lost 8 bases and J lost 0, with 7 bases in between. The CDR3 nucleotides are TGCAGTAGTAGCAACCAAGAGACCCAGTACTTC. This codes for CSSSNQETQYF.

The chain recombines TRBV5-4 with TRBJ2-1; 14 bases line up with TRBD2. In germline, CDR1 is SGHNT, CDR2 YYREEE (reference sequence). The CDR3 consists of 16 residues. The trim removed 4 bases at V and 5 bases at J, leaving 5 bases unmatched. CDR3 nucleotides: TGTGCCAGCAGCCCCGAGACTAGCGGGAGGGACAATGAGCAGTTCTTC. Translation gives CASSPETSGRDNEQFF.

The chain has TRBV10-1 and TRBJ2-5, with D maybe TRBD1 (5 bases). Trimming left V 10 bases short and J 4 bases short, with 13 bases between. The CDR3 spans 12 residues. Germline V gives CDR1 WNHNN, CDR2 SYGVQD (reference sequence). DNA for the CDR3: TGCGCCACGTACGGACACAGAGAGACCCAGTACTTC. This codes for CATYGHRETQYF.

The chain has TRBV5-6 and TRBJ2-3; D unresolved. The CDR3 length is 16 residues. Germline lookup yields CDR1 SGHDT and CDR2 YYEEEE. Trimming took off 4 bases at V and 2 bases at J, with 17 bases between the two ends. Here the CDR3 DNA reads TGTGCCAGCAGCCTCACTACCGCCACTAACACAGATACGCAGTATTTT. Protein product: CASSLTTATNTDTQYF.

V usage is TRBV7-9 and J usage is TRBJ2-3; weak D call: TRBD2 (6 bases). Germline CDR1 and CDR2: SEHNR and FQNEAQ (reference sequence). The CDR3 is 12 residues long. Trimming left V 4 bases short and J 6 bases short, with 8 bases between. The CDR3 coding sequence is TGTGCCAGCAGCTCTAGCGTTGATACGCAGTATTTT. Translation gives CASSSSVDTQYF.

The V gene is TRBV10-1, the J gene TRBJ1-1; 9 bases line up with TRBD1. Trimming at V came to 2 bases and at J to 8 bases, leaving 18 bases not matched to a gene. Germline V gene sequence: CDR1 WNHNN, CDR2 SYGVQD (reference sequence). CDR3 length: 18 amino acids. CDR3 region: CASSEKGGGAQGAWEAFF. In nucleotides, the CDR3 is TGCGCCAGCAGTGAGAAGGGAGGGGGGGCACAGGGGGCCTGGGAAGCTTTCTTT.

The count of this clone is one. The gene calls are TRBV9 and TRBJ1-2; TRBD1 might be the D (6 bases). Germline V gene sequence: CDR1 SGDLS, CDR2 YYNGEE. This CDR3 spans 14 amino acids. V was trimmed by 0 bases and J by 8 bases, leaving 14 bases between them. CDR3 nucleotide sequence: TGTGCCAGCAGCGTAGTTTCGGTTGGGACAGGCTACACCTTC. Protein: CASSVVSVGTGYTF.

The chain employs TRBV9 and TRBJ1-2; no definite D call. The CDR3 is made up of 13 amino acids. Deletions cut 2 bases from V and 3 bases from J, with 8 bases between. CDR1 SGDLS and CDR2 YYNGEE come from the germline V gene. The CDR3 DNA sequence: TGTGCCAGCAGCGTTACCGGGGACTATGGCTACACCTTC. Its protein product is CASSVTGDYGYTF.

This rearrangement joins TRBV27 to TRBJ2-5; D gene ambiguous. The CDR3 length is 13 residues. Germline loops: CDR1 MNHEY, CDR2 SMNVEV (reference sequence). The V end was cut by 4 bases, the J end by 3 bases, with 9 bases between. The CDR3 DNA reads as TGTGCCAGCAGTTGGGGAATTAAAGAGACCCAGTACTTC. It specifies CASSWGIKETQYF.

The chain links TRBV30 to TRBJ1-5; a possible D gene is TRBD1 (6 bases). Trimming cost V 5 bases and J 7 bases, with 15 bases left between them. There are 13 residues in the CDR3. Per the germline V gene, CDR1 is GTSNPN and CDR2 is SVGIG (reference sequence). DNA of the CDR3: TGTGCCTGGGGGCTAGGGGGGGCGCAGCCCCAGCATTTT. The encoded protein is CAWGLGGAQPQHF.

The CDR3 DNA reads TGTGCCAGCAGCTTAGAGGGACAGGGAGCCCCCTACGAGCAGTACTTC. It codes for CASSLEGQGAPYEQYF. V usage is TRBV13 and J usage is TRBJ2-7, with 9 bases lining up with TRBD1. In germline, CDR1 is PRHDT, CDR2 FYEKMQ (reference sequence). V shed 1 base, J shed 2 bases, and the junction held 6 bases outside the gene matches. CDR3 length: 16 amino acids.

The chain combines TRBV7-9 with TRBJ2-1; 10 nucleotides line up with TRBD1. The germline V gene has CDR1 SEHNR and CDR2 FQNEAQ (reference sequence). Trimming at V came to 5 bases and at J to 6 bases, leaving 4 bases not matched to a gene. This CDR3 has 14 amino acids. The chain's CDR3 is CASSHGDRGNEQFF. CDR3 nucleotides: TGTGCCAGCAGCCATGGGGACAGGGGCAATGAGCAGTTCTTC.

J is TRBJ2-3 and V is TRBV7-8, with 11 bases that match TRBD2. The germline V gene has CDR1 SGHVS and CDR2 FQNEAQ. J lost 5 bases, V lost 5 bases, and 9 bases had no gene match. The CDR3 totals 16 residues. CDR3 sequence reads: CASSQTSGSLVDTQYF. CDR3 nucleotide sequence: TGTGCCAGCAGCCAAACTAGCGGGAGTCTAGTAGATACGCAGTATTTT.

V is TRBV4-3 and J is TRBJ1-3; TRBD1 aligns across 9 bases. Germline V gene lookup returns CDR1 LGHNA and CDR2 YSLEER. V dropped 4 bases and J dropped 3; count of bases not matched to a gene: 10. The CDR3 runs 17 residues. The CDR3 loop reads CASSLTRDRAIGNTIYF. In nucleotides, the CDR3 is TGCGCCAGCAGCCTCACTCGGGACAGGGCAATTGGAAACACCATATATTTT.

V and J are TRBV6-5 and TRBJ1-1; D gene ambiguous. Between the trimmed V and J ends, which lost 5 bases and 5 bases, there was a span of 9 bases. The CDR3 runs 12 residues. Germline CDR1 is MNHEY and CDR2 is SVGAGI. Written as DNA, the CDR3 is TGTGCCAGCAGTCGGCTTTGGACTGAAGCTTTCTTT. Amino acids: CASSRLWTEAFF.

CDR3 protein: CASSLPGGRQTPQHF. The DNA for the CDR3 is TGTGCCAGCAGCTTACCCGGGGGCCGCCAGACGCCCCAGCATTTT. The rearrangement links TRBV7-2 to TRBJ1-5, with D maybe TRBD1 (6 bases). Trimming pared 2 bases from V and 9 bases from J, leaving 17 bases between. Germline loops: CDR1 SGHTA, CDR2 FQGNSA. This CDR3 has 15 residues.

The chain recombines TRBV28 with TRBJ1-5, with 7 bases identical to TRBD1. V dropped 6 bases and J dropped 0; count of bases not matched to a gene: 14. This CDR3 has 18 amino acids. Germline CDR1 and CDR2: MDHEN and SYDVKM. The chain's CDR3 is CASSSNRDSGYSNQPQHF. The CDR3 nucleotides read TGTGCCAGCAGCTCTAACCGGGACAGCGGATATAGCAATCAGCCCCAGCATTTT.